A single sample gave rise to the 23 T cell receptor beta chains below, sequenced in a study of post-analysis software for immune sequencing data. Researchers reported that TCR beta cDNA libraries carried unique molecular identifiers. TCRdb analysed the PCR reads with MiXCR anew, one entry per CDR3 protein. The table includes about 500,000 distinct CDR3 sequences, 45% detected once. The antigens of these receptors remain unknown. The study's findings and limits: Patients carried 4 or 5 TRBV segments more frequently than controls did, and TRBV5-6, TRBV5-1 and TRBV20-1 were among them.

The sample comprised blood. All receptors derive from a girl aged 5 to 17 with multiple sclerosis.

This rearrangement joins TRBV7-8 to TRBJ2-3; no reliable D call. Trimming took 5 bases from V and 1 from J, leaving 10 bases between them. The CDR3 spans 14 residues. Germline V gives CDR1 SGHVS, CDR2 FQNEAQ. The DNA of the CDR3 is TGTGCCAGCAGCATACAGAGACGCACAGATACGCAGTATTTT. This gives the protein CASSIQRRTDTQYF.

Regarding this clonotype: This likely comes from a read error, as the CDR3 has no conserved phenylalanine or tryptophan at its end. The V gene is TRBV29-1, the J gene TRBJ2-1; 10 nucleotides line up with TRBD2. J lost 12 bases, V lost 0 bases, and 5 bases had no gene match. Germline CDR1 is SQVTM and CDR2 is ANQGSEA. This CDR3 comprises 13 residues. CDR3 nucleotide sequence: TGCAGCGTTGAAGATTTGGCTAGCGGGAGGCAGTTCTGC. This encodes CSVEDLASGRQFC.

The chain joins TRBV29-1 to TRBJ2-7; no definite D call. Germline V gene data show CDR1 as SQVTM and CDR2 as ANQGSEA. V dropped 6 bases and J dropped 4 bases, with 13 bases sitting between them. The CDR3 totals 12 residues. The CDR3 DNA follows: TGCAGCGTCGGAGTGAGGAGTTACGAGCAGTACTTC. It specifies CSVGVRSYEQYF.

This clonotype occurred a few times. The rearrangement joins TRBV29-1 to TRBJ2-5; D gene ambiguous. The J call may be faulty, since TRBJ2-7 better matches the DNA end. The CDR3 covers 13 residues. Germline lookup yields CDR1 SQVTM and CDR2 ANQGSEA. DNA for the CDR3: TGCAGCGTTGTCCATCAACAGCACTACGAGCAGTACTTC. Its translation: CSVVHQQHYEQYF.

The table lists this clonotype with a count of one. This chain links TRBV20-1 with TRBJ2-1, with 9 nucleotides matching TRBD2. Trimming cost V 5 bases and J 3 bases; bases outside gene matches: 5. In germline, CDR1 is DFQATT, CDR2 SNEGSKA (reference sequence). The CDR3 sequence is 14 residues long. DNA for the CDR3: TGCAGTGCTGACTTAGCGGGGGTCTACAATGAGCAGTTCTTC. It translates to CSADLAGVYNEQFF.

V usage is TRBV6-2 or TRBV6-3 and J usage is TRBJ1-1; perhaps TRBD1 as D (5 bases). The CDR3 has 12 residues. The germline V and J ends were trimmed by 7 bases and 5 bases, with 11 bases remaining between them. Germline V gene data show CDR1 as MNHEY and CDR2 as SVGEGT. This CDR3 is CASTKGHTEAFF. CDR3 sequence (DNA): TGTGCCAGCACGAAGGGGCATACTGAAGCTTTCTTT.

The chain has TRBV7-9 and TRBJ1-2, with 8 bases aligning to TRBD1. The CDR3 covers 16 residues. J lost 8 bases, V lost 6 bases, and 17 bases had no gene match. Germline V gives CDR1 SEHNR, CDR2 FQNEAQ (reference sequence). CDR3 DNA: TGTGCCAGCAGATCAGACAGGGGTCCAACGATAGGCGGCTACACCTTC. Its translation is CASRSDRGPTIGGYTF.

J is TRBJ2-1 and V is TRBV9; TRBD2 agrees at 7 bases. Germline CDR1 SGDLS, CDR2 YYNGEE. The J segment lost 3 bases and the V segment lost 0 bases, leaving 6 bases of the junction unmatched. The length of the CDR3 is 16 residues. The CDR3 sequence is CASSVGGGRVYNEQFF. The CDR3 nucleotides read TGTGCCAGCAGCGTAGGCGGCGGGAGAGTCTACAATGAGCAGTTCTTC.

This rearrangement joins TRBV29-1 to TRBJ1-1; 8 bases align to TRBD1. Germline assignment: CDR1 SQVTM and CDR2 ANQGSEA. The V segment lost 2 bases and the J segment 4 bases; nucleotides outside the gene matches: 12. The CDR3 consists of 16 residues. CDR3 protein: CSVEITGRGHGTEAFF. The CDR3 DNA is TGCAGCGTTGAAATAACCGGCAGGGGGCACGGCACTGAAGCTTTCTTT.

This clonotype was found a few times. The V gene is TRBV28, the J gene TRBJ2-7; 12 bases match TRBD2. In germline, CDR1 is MDHEN, CDR2 SYDVKM. Germline trimming cut 6 bases from V and 1 base from J; bases unmatched to any gene: 7. The CDR3 consists of 16 residues. DNA for the CDR3: TGTGCCAGCAGCCTTGGACTAGCGGGGCCTTCCTACGAGCAGTACTTC. Translated: CASSLGLAGPSYEQYF.

The J gene is TRBJ2-5, the V gene TRBV9; possibly TRBD1 for D (6 bases). The CDR3 runs to 13 residues. V lost 3 bases and J lost 5, with 11 bases in between. CDR1 and CDR2 from the germline V gene are SGDLS and YYNGEE. The CDR3 coding sequence is TGTGCCAGCAGCGACAGGGCGGCGGAGACCCAGTACTTC. Residues: CASSDRAAETQYF. The whole variable domain, remainder taken from reference TRBV9 and TRBJ2-5, is DSGVTQTPKHLITATGQRVTLRCSPRSGDLSVYWYQQSLDQGLQFLIQYYNGEERAKGNILERFSAQQFPDLHSELNLSSLELGDSALYFCASSDRAAETQYFGPGTRLLVL.

The chain uses TRBV10-3 and TRBJ2-1; no clear D. This CDR3 region has 15 residues. CDR1 is ENHRY, CDR2 SYGVKD, per germline. The V end was cut by 3 bases, the J end by 0 bases, with 9 bases between. CDR3 sequence (DNA): TGTGCCATCAGTGAAGCGAGGAGCTCCTACAATGAGCAGTTCTTC. Translating it yields CAISEARSSYNEQFF.

This chain uses TRBV11-1 with TRBJ2-1, with TRBD1 matching over 9 bases. The germline CDR1 and CDR2 sequences are SGHAT and FQDESV (reference sequence). The V gene end was trimmed by 0 bases and the J gene end by 2 bases; junction bases not matched to a gene: 2. There are 16 residues in the CDR3. The CDR3 coding sequence is TGTGCCAGCAGCTTAGCTCGGGACAGGGCCTACAATGAGCAGTTCTTC. It specifies CASSLARDRAYNEQFF.

This clonotype was counted between two and nine times. The chain uses TRBV12-3 or TRBV12-4 and TRBJ2-1; 9 nucleotides agree with TRBD1. V was pared by 3 bases and J by 2 bases, with 5 bases of the junction left unmatched. The CDR3 spans 16 residues. The CDR3 here is CASSFRWDRAYNEQFF. The DNA for the CDR3 is TGTGCCAGCAGTTTTCGGTGGGACAGGGCCTACAATGAGCAGTTCTTC.

The chain carries TRBV24-1 and TRBJ2-1; no definite D call. Looked up from germline, CDR1 is KGHDR and CDR2 is SFDVKD. This CDR3 has 12 residues. V was clipped by 0 bases and J by 6 bases, with 2 bases between them. The CDR3: CATSDLTNEQFF. CDR3 nucleotides: TGTGCCACCAGTGATTTGACCAATGAGCAGTTCTTC.

For this clonotype: This may stem from a read error, because a much larger clone lies one nucleotide away. The CDR3 nucleotides are TGTGCCAGCAGCCTCATTGCGGGAGAGGGGTTCTTC. Its protein is CASSLIAGEGFF. The V and J genes are TRBV11-2 and TRBJ2-1, with 7 bases identical to TRBD2. The V gene's germline CDR1 is SGHAT and CDR2 FQNNGV. The length of the CDR3 is 12 residues. The junction had 10 bases not matched to a gene; V was cut back by 5 bases and J by 15 bases.

Only a few counts were recorded for this clonotype. V usage is TRBV7-8 and J usage is TRBJ1-1; no reliable D call. From germline, CDR1 is SGHVS and CDR2 FQNEAQ. Trimming pared 5 bases from V and 4 bases from J, leaving 20 bases between. CDR3 size: 16 residues. DNA for the CDR3: TGTGCCAGCAGCCCCCGGGAGATAGGGCTGGGCACTGAAGCTTTCTTT. This gives the protein CASSPREIGLGTEAFF.

The CDR3 nucleotides read TGTGCCAGCAGCGCCGTGGACAGCCTCGAGCAGTACTTC. Translation: CASSAVDSLEQYF. The chain employs TRBV7-6 and TRBJ2-7; possible D gene TRBD1, 6 bases. This CDR3 has 13 amino acids. V lost 5 bases to trimming and J lost 6 bases, with 14 bases between them. The V gene's germline CDR1 is SGHVS and CDR2 FNYEAQ.

CDR3 sequence reads: CASSYSVRETQYF. In nucleotides, the CDR3 is TGTGCCAGCAGTTACTCTGTCAGGGAGACCCAGTACTTC. This chain links TRBV6-5 with TRBJ2-5; D not certain. With 0 bases removed from V and 5 bases from J, the gap between germline ends came to 7 bases. From germline, CDR1 is MNHEY and CDR2 SVGAGI. CDR3 length: 13 amino acids.

The J gene is TRBJ2-7, the V gene TRBV20-1, with D possibly being TRBD2 (5 bases). The CDR3 contains 16 residues. Trimming cost V 0 bases and J 0 bases, with 15 bases left between them. Looked up from germline, CDR1 is DFQATT and CDR2 is SNEGSKA (reference sequence). CDR3 nucleotide sequence: TGCAGTGCTAGAGATCCCAGGACTCCTAGCTCCTACGAGCAGTACTTC. Amino acid sequence: CSARDPRTPSSYEQYF.

This clonotype was picked up many times. This chain links TRBV4-1 with TRBJ2-1, with a tentative D call TRBD1 (5 bases). V lost 4 bases and J 14 bases, leaving 15 bases between the germline ends. The CDR3 sequence is 12 residues long. Germline CDR1 reads MGHRA; CDR2 reads YSYEKL. CDR3 DNA sequence: TGCGCCAGCAGCCGAATGTCCAGGGAAAAGTTCTTC. This sequence encodes CASSRMSREKFF.

The count of this clonotype is one. CDR3 amino acids: CASSFKAGGPLETQYF. CDR3 nucleotide sequence: TGTGCCAGCAGCTTTAAAGCGGGAGGGCCCTTGGAGACCCAGTACTTC. The rearrangement links TRBV7-6 to TRBJ2-5, with 10 positions matching TRBD2. Looked up from germline, CDR1 is SGHVS and CDR2 is FNYEAQ. This CDR3 is 16 amino acids long. Trimming took 3 bases from V and 5 from J; bases not matched to a gene: 9.

The sample holds a few counts of this clonotype. The V call is TRBV9, the J call TRBJ2-7; TRBD2 might be the D (6 bases). Germline values: CDR1 SGDLS, CDR2 YYNGEE. The CDR3 contains 16 residues. V was shortened by 4 bases and J by 4 bases, with 21 bases between the two germline ends. Here the CDR3 DNA reads TGTGCCAGCAGCTCCACCCCGTTAGCGGCCCGTTACGAGCAGTACTTC. Translation: CASSSTPLAARYEQYF.